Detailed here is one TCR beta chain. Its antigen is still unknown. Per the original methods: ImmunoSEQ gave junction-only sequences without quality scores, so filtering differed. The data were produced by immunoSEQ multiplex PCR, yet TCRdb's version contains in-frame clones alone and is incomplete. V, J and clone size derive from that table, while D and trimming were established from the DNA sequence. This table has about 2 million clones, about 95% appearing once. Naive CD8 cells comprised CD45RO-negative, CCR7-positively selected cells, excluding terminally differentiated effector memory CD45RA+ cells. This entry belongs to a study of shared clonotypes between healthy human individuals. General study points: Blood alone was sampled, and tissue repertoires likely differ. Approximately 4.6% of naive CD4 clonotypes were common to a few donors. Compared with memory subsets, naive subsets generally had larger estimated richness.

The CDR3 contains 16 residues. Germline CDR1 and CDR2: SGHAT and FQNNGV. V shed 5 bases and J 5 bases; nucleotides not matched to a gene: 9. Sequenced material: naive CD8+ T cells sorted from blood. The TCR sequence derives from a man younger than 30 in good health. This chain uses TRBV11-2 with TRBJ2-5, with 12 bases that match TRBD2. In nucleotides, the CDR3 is TGTGCCAGCAGCCACCTCGGACTAGCGGGGCCTGAGACCCAGTACTTC. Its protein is CASSHLGLAGPETQYF.